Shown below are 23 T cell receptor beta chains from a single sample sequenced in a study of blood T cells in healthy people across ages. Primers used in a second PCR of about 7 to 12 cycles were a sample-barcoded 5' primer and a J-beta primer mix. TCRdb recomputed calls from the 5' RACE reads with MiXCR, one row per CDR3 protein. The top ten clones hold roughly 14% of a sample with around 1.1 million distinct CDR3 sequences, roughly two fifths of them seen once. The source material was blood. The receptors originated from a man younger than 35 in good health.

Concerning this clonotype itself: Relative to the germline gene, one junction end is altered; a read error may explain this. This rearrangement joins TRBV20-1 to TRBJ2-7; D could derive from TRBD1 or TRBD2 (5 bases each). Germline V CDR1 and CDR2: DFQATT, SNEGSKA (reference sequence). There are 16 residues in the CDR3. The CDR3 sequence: CSTRDQTGLPDYEQYF. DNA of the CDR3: TGCAGTACTAGAGATCAAACAGGCCTCCCTGACTACGAGCAGTACTTC.

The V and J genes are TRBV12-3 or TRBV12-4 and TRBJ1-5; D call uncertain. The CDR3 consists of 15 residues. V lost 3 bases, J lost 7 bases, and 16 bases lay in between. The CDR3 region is CASSFMDHRRQPQHF. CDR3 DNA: TGTGCCAGCAGTTTCATGGACCATCGAAGGCAGCCCCAGCATTTT.

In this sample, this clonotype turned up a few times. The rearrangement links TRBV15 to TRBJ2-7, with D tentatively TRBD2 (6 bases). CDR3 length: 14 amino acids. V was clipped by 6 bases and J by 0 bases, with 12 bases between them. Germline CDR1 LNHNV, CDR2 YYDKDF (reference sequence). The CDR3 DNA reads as TGTGCCACCAGAAAGGGAGGTCCCTCCTACGAGCAGTACTTC. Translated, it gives CATRKGGPSYEQYF.

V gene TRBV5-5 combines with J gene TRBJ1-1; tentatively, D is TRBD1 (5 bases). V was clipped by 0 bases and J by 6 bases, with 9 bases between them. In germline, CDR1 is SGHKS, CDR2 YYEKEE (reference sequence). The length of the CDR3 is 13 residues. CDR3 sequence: CASSLVVGAEAFF. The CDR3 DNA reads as TGTGCCAGCAGCTTGGTTGTAGGGGCTGAAGCTTTCTTT.

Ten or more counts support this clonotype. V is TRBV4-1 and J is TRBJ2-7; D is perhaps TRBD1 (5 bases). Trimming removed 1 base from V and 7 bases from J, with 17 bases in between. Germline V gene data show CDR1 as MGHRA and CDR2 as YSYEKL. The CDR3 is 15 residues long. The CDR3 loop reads CASSQGVYPGNEQYF. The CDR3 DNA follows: TGCGCCAGCAGCCAAGGGGTATACCCAGGGAATGAGCAGTACTTC.

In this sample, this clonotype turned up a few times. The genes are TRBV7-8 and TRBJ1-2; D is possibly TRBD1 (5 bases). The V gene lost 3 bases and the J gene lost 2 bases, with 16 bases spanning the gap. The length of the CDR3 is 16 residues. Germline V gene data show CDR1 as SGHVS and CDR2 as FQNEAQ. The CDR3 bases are TGTGCCAGCAGCTTTATTACGGGACGGATAAACTATGGCTACACCTTC. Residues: CASSFITGRINYGYTF.

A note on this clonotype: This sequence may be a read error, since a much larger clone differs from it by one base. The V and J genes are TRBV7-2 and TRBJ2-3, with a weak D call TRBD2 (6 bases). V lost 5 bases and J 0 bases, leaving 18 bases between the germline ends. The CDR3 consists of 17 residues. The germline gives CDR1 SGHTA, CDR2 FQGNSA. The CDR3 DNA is TGTGCCAGCAGCCTCCCTGCTAGCGCGGGTAGCACAGATACGCAGTATTTT. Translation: CASSLPASAGSTDTQYF.

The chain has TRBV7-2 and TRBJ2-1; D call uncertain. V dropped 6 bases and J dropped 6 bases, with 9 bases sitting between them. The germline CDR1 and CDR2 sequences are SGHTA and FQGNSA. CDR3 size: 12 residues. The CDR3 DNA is TGTGCCAGCAGAGCCGTCCGCAATGAGCAGTTCTTC. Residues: CASRAVRNEQFF.

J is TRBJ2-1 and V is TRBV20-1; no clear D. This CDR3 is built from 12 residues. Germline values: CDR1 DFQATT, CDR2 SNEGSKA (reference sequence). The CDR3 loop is CSPTGPHNEQFF. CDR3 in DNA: TGCAGCCCGACTGGCCCCCACAATGAGCAGTTCTTC.

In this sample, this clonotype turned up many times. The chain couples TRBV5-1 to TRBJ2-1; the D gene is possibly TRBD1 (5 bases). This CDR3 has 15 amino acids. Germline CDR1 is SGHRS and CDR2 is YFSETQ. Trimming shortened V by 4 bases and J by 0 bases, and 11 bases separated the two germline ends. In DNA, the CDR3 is TGCGCCAGCAGCGTTGACAGTCCCTCCTACAATGAGCAGTTCTTC. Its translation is CASSVDSPSYNEQFF. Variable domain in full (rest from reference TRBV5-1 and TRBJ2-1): KAGVTQTPRYLIKTRGQQVTLSCSPISGHRSVSWYQQTPGQGLQFLFEYFSETQRNKGNFPGRFSGRQFSNSRSEMNVSTLELGDSALYLCASSVDSPSYNEQFFGPGTRLTVL.

CDR3 residues: CASSEGMNTEAFF. The CDR3 nucleotides are TGTGCCAGCAGTGAAGGGATGAACACTGAAGCTTTCTTT. J is TRBJ1-1 and V is TRBV25-1; D is ambiguous. Germline V gene sequence: CDR1 MGHDK, CDR2 SYGVNS. Deletions cut 2 bases from V and 0 bases from J, with 4 bases between. The CDR3 loop spans 13 amino acids.

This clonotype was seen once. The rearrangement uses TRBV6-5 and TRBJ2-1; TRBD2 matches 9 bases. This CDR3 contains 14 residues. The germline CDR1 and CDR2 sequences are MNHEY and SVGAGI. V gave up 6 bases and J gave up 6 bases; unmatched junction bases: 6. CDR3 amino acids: CASRVGLAFNEQFF. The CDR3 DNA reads TGTGCCAGCAGAGTGGGACTAGCTTTCAATGAGCAGTTCTTC.

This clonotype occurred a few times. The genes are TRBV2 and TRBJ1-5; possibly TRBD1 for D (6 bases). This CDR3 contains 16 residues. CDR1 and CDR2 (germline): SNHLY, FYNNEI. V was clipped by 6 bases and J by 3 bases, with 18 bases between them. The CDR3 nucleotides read TGTGCCAGCAGAGCCGGGACAACGTCCCTCAATCAGCCCCAGCATTTT. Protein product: CASRAGTTSLNQPQHF.

For the CDR3, the DNA is TGCAGCGTTGAAAGGGAAGGCACCGGGGAGCTGTTTTTT. Protein sequence: CSVEREGTGELFF. This chain links TRBV29-1 with TRBJ2-2; D is undetermined. The CDR3 has 13 amino acids. Trimming stripped 2 bases from V and 4 bases from J, with 8 bases between. CDR1 and CDR2 from the germline V gene are SQVTM and ANQGSEA.

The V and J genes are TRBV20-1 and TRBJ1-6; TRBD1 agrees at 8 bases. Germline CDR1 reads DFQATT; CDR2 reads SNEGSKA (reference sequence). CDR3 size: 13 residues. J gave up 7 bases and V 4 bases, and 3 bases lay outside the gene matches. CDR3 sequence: CSAKTGGNSPLHF. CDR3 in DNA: TGCAGTGCTAAAACAGGGGGGAATTCACCCCTCCACTTT.

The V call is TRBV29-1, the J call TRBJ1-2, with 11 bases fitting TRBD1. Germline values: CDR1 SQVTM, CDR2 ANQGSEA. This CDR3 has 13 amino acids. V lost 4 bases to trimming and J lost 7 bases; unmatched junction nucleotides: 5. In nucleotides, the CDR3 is TGCAGCGTTGCCGGGACAGGGGGTTGTGGCTACACCTTC. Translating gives CSVAGTGGCGYTF.

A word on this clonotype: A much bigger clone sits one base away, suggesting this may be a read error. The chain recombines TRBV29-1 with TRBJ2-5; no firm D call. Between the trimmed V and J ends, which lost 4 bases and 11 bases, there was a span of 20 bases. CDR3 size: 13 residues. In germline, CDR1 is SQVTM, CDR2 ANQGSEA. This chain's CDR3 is CSVAPVLAHEQYF. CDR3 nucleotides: TGCAGCGTTGCCCCCGTCCTCGCTCATGAGCAGTACTTC.

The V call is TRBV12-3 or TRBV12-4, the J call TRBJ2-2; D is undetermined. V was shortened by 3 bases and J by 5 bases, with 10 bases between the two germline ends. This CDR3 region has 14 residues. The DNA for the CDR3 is TGTGCCAGCAGTTTTAAGCCGTTGACCGGGGAGCTGTTTTTT. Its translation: CASSFKPLTGELFF.

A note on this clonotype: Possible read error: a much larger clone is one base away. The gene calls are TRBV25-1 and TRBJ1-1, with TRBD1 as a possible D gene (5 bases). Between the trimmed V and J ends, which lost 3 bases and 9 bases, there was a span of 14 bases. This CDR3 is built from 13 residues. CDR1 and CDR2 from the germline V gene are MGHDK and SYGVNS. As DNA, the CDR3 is TGTGCCAGCAGTGACAGGGCGGAGTTACAAGCTTTCTTT. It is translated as CASSDRAELQAFF.

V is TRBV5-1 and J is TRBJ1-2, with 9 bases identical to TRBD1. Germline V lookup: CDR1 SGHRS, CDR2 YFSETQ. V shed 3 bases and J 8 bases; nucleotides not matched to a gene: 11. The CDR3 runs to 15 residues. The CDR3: CASSWGTGLDLGYTF. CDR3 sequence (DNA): TGCGCCAGCAGCTGGGGGACAGGGCTGGATTTGGGCTACACCTTC.

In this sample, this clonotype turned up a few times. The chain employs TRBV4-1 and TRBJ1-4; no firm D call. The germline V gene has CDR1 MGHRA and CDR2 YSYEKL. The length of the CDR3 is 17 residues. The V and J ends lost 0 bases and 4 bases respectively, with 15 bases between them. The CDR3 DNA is TGCGCCAGCAGCCAAGATCGGAGCTCAGTGGTTAATGAAAAACTGTTTTTT. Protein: CASSQDRSSVVNEKLFF.

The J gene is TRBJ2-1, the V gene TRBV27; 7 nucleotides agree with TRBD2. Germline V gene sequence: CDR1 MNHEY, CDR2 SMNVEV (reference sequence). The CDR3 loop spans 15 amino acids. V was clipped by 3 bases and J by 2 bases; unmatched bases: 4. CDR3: CASSLRGSPYNEQFF. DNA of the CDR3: TGTGCCAGCAGTTTGCGCGGGAGCCCCTACAATGAGCAGTTCTTC.

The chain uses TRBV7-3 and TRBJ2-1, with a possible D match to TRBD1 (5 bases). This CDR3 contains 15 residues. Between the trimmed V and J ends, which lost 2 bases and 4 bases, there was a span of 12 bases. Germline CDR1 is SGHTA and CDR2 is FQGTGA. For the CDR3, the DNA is TGTGCCAGCAGCTTATCGAGAGGACAATACAATGAGCAGTTCTTC. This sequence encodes CASSLSRGQYNEQFF.